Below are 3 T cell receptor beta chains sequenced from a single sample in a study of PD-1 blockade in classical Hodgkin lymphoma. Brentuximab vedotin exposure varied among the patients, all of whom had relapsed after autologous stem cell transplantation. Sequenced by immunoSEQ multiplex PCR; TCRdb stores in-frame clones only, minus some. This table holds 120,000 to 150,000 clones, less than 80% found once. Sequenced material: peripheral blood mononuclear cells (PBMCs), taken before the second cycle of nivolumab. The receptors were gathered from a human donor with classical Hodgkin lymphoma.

CDR3 loop: CASSVDQQSASFGKNIQYF. In DNA form, the CDR3 reads TGTGCCAGCAGCGTAGATCAGCAATCAGCTAGCTTCGGCAAAAACATTCAGTACTTC. This chain connects TRBV9 to TRBJ2-4; the D gene is possibly TRBD2 (5 bases). The CDR3 length is 19 residues. Germline values: CDR1 SGDLS, CDR2 YYNGEE. V was shortened by 0 bases and J by 3 bases, with 22 bases between the two germline ends.

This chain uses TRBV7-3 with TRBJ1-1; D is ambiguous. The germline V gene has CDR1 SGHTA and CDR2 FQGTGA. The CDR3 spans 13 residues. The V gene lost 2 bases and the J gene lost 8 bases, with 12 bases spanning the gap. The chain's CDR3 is CASSLRGIPEAFF. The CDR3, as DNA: TGTGCCAGCAGCTTACGCGGGATTCCCGAAGCTTTCTTT.

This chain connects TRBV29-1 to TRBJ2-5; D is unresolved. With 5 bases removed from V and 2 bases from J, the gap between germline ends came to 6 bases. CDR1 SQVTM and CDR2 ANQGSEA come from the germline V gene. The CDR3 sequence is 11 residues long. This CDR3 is CSVRPQETQYF. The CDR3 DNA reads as TGCAGCGTTCGGCCACAAGAGACCCAGTACTTC.